The TCR beta chain described here comes from a study of cytomegalovirus exposure and HLA in healthy donors. Study as a whole: The Caucasian-associated ancestry cluster held over 65% of 300 to 450 genotyped donors.

PCR primers comprised 60 Vbeta and 13 Jbeta primers. The repertoire was sequenced with immunoSEQ multiplex PCR; TCRdb's copy has only in-frame clones and lacks some. The data contain under 250,000 clones, over 60% of them singletons. Looked up from germline, CDR1 is SGDLS and CDR2 is YYNGEE. Losses at the gene ends were 0 bases for V and 6 bases for J; bases not matched to a gene: 6. This CDR3 comprises 15 residues. The rearrangement uses TRBV9 and TRBJ2-3; 8 bases line up with TRBD2. The TCR comes from a man aged 18 to 29 in good health and CMV-seronegative. Sequencing was performed on PBMCs. CDR3 residues: CASSVGGTRGDTQYF. The CDR3 region has the DNA TGTGCCAGCAGCGTAGGGGGGACTAGAGGGGATACGCAGTATTTT.